These 24 T cell receptor beta chains share one sample of origin, sequenced in a study of cytomegalovirus exposure and HLA in healthy donors. The PCR had 60 Vbeta and 13 Jbeta primers. Sequenced by immunoSEQ multiplex PCR; TCRdb stores in-frame clones only, minus some. The data contain 150,000 to 200,000 clones, 68% of them seen just once; the ten biggest clones take up less than 1.5%. Specimen: PBMCs. These receptors were taken from a man between 50 and 59 years old in good health and CMV-seronegative.

The chain recombines TRBV5-1 with TRBJ2-4; 9 bases align to TRBD1. The germline V gene has CDR1 SGHRS and CDR2 YFSETQ. This CDR3 has 15 amino acids. J gave up 6 bases and V 4 bases, and 8 bases lay outside the gene matches. The DNA of the CDR3 is TGCGCCAGCAGCCATTCCGACAGGGGGAGAAACATTCAGTACTTC. The encoded protein is CASSHSDRGRNIQYF.

The chain joins TRBV6-4 to TRBJ2-3, with TRBD1 matching over 10 bases. This CDR3 has 15 residues. With 5 bases clipped from V and 1 base from J, the junction kept 3 bases outside the gene matches. Germline V gives CDR1 MRHNA, CDR2 SNTAGT. The CDR3, as DNA: TGTGCCAGCAGTTACGGACAGGGGGGCACAGATACGCAGTATTTT. It specifies CASSYGQGGTDTQYF.

J is TRBJ2-1 and V is TRBV7-3, with 12 bases matching TRBD1. V dropped 3 bases and J dropped 7; count of bases not matched to a gene: 10. Per germline, CDR1 SGHTA and CDR2 FQGTGA. The CDR3 runs to 17 residues. Written as DNA, the CDR3 is TGTGCCAGCAGCTTTACACGCCCGGGACAGGGGGCTAATGAGCAGTTCTTC. Translated, it gives CASSFTRPGQGANEQFF.

In its sample, this clone was seen once. The chain recombines TRBV5-1 with TRBJ1-4; no reliable D call. Per germline, CDR1 SGHRS and CDR2 YFSETQ. Trimming left V 0 bases short and J 8 bases short, with 8 bases between. The CDR3 runs to 13 residues. The CDR3 sequence is CASSLAGEEKLFF. DNA for the CDR3: TGCGCCAGCAGCTTGGCCGGGGAGGAAAAACTGTTTTTT.

J is TRBJ1-1 and V is TRBV6-1; 11 bases fit TRBD1. The V and J ends lost 3 bases and 5 bases, in that order; junction bases with no gene match: 8. The CDR3 is 16 amino acids. Germline CDR1 and CDR2: MNHNS and SASEGT. The CDR3: CASSDRGQGARTEAFF. CDR3 in DNA: TGTGCCAGCAGTGATAGAGGACAGGGGGCGAGGACTGAAGCTTTCTTT.

This chain links TRBV7-2 with TRBJ1-6; D perhaps matches TRBD1 (5 bases). The CDR3 length is 14 residues. V was shortened by 0 bases and J by 9 bases, with 9 bases between the two germline ends. Germline V lookup: CDR1 SGHTA, CDR2 FQGNSA. Here the CDR3 DNA reads TGTGCCAGCAGCTTAGCCCTTCAGGGTTCACCCCTCCACTTT. Its protein is CASSLALQGSPLHF.

This chain links TRBV5-1 with TRBJ2-7; TRBD1 is a possible D gene (6 bases). Germline V gene lookup returns CDR1 SGHRS and CDR2 YFSETQ. The CDR3 totals 15 residues. The V and J ends lost 2 bases and 1 base respectively, with 13 bases between them. CDR3 protein: CASSLEGTLSYEQYF. The CDR3 bases are TGCGCCAGCAGCTTAGAGGGGACACTTTCCTACGAGCAGTACTTC.

J is TRBJ1-2 and V is TRBV19; D remains ambiguous. This CDR3 has 14 residues. Trimming left V 5 bases short and J 4 bases short, with 14 bases between. Germline values: CDR1 LNHDA, CDR2 SQIVND (reference sequence). As DNA, the CDR3 is TGTGCCAGTAGTTCGGGTCTTGGAGGCTATGGCTACACCTTC. Its protein is CASSSGLGGYGYTF.

This clone was counted a single time. This sequence joins TRBV28 and TRBJ1-5; D is undetermined. Trimming cost V 6 bases and J 7 bases, with 10 bases left between them. This CDR3 contains 12 residues. CDR1 and CDR2 (germline): MDHEN, SYDVKM. In DNA form, the CDR3 reads TGTGCCAGCAGAGAGGGCTACCAGCCCCAGCATTTT. This translates into CASREGYQPQHF. Full variable domain (outside the CDR3, taken from reference TRBV28 and TRBJ1-5): DVKVTQSSRYLVKRTGEKVFLECVQDMDHENMFWYRQDPGLGLRLIYFSYDVKMKEKGDIPEGYSVSREKKERFSLILESASTNQTSMYLCASREGYQPQHFGDGTRLSIL.

This clone was recorded a few times. The rearrangement uses TRBV5-1 and TRBJ1-2; 9 nucleotides match TRBD1. Germline lookup yields CDR1 SGHRS and CDR2 YFSETQ. The CDR3 is made up of 16 amino acids. J was trimmed by 0 bases and V by 5 bases; bases with no gene match: 8. The CDR3 bases are TGCGCCAGCAGTCGTCGGACAGGGGACCCTAACTATGGCTACACCTTC. It encodes CASSRRTGDPNYGYTF.

This clone turned up a few times. The chain uses TRBV6-6 and TRBJ1-4; 10 bases are a match to TRBD1. This CDR3 comprises 14 residues. V was pared by 0 bases and J by 10 bases, with 2 bases of the junction left unmatched. Germline loops: CDR1 MNHNY, CDR2 SVGAGI (reference sequence). CDR3 DNA: TGTGCCAGCAGTTACTCTGGGACAGGGGTAAAACTGTTTTTT. It encodes CASSYSGTGVKLFF.

There are a few counts of this clone. The V gene is TRBV28, the J gene TRBJ1-5; 9 bases are shared with TRBD1. V was pared by 7 bases and J by 3 bases, with 4 bases of the junction left unmatched. Germline CDR1 reads MDHEN; CDR2 reads SYDVKM. This CDR3 spans 14 amino acids. The CDR3 loop is CASIGQGINQPQHF. The CDR3 bases are TGTGCCAGCATCGGACAGGGGATCAATCAGCCCCAGCATTTT.

The CDR3 here is CASSSQGALYEQYF. The CDR3 DNA is TGTGCCAGCAGTTCACAGGGGGCGCTTTACGAGCAGTACTTC. The gene calls are TRBV6-1 and TRBJ2-7, with 9 bases lining up with TRBD1. The trim removed 5 bases at V and 4 bases at J, leaving 6 bases unmatched. Germline assignment: CDR1 MNHNS and CDR2 SASEGT. The CDR3 spans 14 residues.

The chain carries TRBV2 and TRBJ1-5; no clear D. V dropped 4 bases and J dropped 7 bases, with 8 bases sitting between them. This CDR3 is 12 amino acids long. CDR1 and CDR2 (germline): SNHLY, FYNNEI. The CDR3, as DNA: TGTGCCAGCAGTGTGATGGAGCAGCCCCAGCATTTT. This encodes CASSVMEQPQHF. Together with reference TRBV2 and TRBJ1-5, the CDR3 gives the full variable domain: EPEVTQTPSHQVTQMGQEVILRCVPISNHLYFYWYRQILGQKVEFLVSFYNNEISEKSEIFDDQFSVERPDGSNFTLKIRSTKLEDSAMYFCASSVMEQPQHFGDGTRLSIL.

The CDR3 here is CASSLSGGASGYTF. The CDR3 DNA follows: TGCGCCAGCAGCCTTTCAGGGGGAGCCTCTGGCTACACCTTC. This rearrangement joins TRBV4-1 to TRBJ1-2, with 7 bases fitting TRBD1. The germline V gene has CDR1 MGHRA and CDR2 YSYEKL. The CDR3 covers 14 residues. V was clipped by 4 bases and J by 7 bases; unmatched bases: 9.

As concerns this clone: The same CDR3 arises from other DNA sequences in this sample as well. This chain links TRBV7-2 with TRBJ1-1, with D perhaps TRBD1 (5 bases). Germline V lookup: CDR1 SGHTA, CDR2 FQGNSA. The CDR3 has 16 amino acids. V was pared by 0 bases and J by 0 bases, with 11 bases between. CDR3 in amino acids: CASSLAPGLMNTEAFF. The CDR3 DNA sequence: TGTGCCAGCAGCTTAGCGCCGGGACTGATGAACACTGAAGCTTTCTTT. Supplemented by reference TRBV7-2 and TRBJ1-1, the full variable domain reads GAGVSQSPSNKVTEKGKDVELRCDPISGHTALYWYRQSLGQGLEFLIYFQGNSAPDKSGLPSDRFSAERTGGSVSTLTIQRTQQEDSAVYLCASSLAPGLMNTEAFFGQGTRLTVV.

This clone turned up a few times. This chain's CDR3 is CASSQARPGQFTGELFF. For the CDR3, the DNA is TGCGCCAGCAGCCAAGCCCGTCCGGGACAGTTCACCGGGGAGCTGTTTTTT. The rearrangement joins TRBV4-1 to TRBJ2-2, with TRBD1 matching 7 bases. Losses at the gene ends were 1 base for V and 4 bases for J; bases not matched to a gene: 9. Germline V CDR1 and CDR2: MGHRA, YSYEKL. The CDR3 is made up of 17 amino acids.

The chain's CDR3 is CASSLGGTENEKLFF. For the CDR3, the DNA is TGCGCCAGCAGCTTGGGTGGGACAGAAAATGAAAAACTGTTTTTT. The chain is built from TRBV5-1 and TRBJ1-4; TRBD1 matches 7 bases. Germline loops: CDR1 SGHRS, CDR2 YFSETQ. Trimming at V came to 0 bases and at J to 5 bases, leaving 4 bases not matched to a gene. This CDR3 spans 15 amino acids. The variable domain in full, completed from reference TRBV5-1 and TRBJ1-4, reads KAGVTQTPRYLIKTRGQQVTLSCSPISGHRSVSWYQQTPGQGLQFLFEYFSETQRNKGNFPGRFSGRQFSNSRSEMNVSTLELGDSALYLCASSLGGTENEKLFFGSGTQLSVL.

This chain uses TRBV5-6 with TRBJ2-3; D unresolved. Germline values: CDR1 SGHDT, CDR2 YYEEEE. CDR3 length: 15 amino acids. V gave up 0 bases and J gave up 0 bases, with 8 bases separating them. The CDR3 here is CASSLGLGSTDTQYF. CDR3 DNA sequence: TGTGCCAGCAGCTTGGGGCTGGGCAGCACAGATACGCAGTATTTT.

V usage is TRBV28 and J usage is TRBJ2-1; D remains unclear. V shed 2 bases and J shed 5 bases, with 13 bases lying between them. This CDR3 has 15 residues. Per the germline V gene, CDR1 is MDHEN and CDR2 is SYDVKM. The CDR3 loop is CASSLDWIRDNEQFF. CDR3 DNA sequence: TGTGCCAGCAGTTTAGACTGGATTCGGGACAATGAGCAGTTCTTC.

The chain recombines TRBV2 with TRBJ1-2; 8 nucleotides agree with TRBD1. V lost 5 bases and J lost 3; bases outside the gene matches: 5. The CDR3 totals 14 residues. Germline V gene lookup returns CDR1 SNHLY and CDR2 FYNNEI. CDR3 nucleotides: TGTGCCAGCAGTAATGGCAGGGGGCACTATGGCTACACCTTC. Translated: CASSNGRGHYGYTF.

The CDR3 protein is CSVGQSYEQYF. CDR3 DNA: TGCAGCGTTGGACAGAGTTACGAGCAGTACTTC. The V call is TRBV29-1, the J call TRBJ2-7; D possibly corresponds to TRBD1 (5 bases). V lost 4 bases to trimming and J lost 4 bases, with 8 bases between them. The CDR3 is 11 residues long. The V gene's germline CDR1 is SQVTM and CDR2 ANQGSEA.

The chain carries TRBV7-2 and TRBJ2-1; D gene unclear. The CDR3 length is 16 residues. Germline CDR1 and CDR2: SGHTA and FQGNSA. V dropped 1 base and J dropped 0 bases, with 10 bases sitting between them. The CDR3 DNA is TGTGCCAGCAGCTTAGACAACAGAAGCTCCTACAATGAGCAGTTCTTC. It yields the protein CASSLDNRSSYNEQFF.

This clone was counted only a few times. The rearrangement uses TRBV19 and TRBJ1-1; possible D gene TRBD1, 6 bases. V was cut by 6 bases and J by 1 base, with 9 bases left in between. CDR3 length: 13 amino acids. Germline CDR1 reads LNHDA; CDR2 reads SQIVND (reference sequence). CDR3 sequence reads: CASRRGQNTEAFF. In nucleotides, the CDR3 is TGTGCCAGTAGAAGGGGACAGAACACTGAAGCTTTCTTT.